This T cell receptor beta chain was profiled in a study of blood T cells in healthy people across ages. Sample-barcoded 5' priming and a J-beta primer mix drove a second PCR of about 7 to 12 cycles. A template-switch adaptor with 12 random nucleotides tagged each cDNA molecule. Each CDR3 protein is one row after TCRdb ran MiXCR on the 5' RACE reads. Here the sample spans under 1,000,000 distinct CDR3 sequences, roughly 34% being singletons. It was around 10 milliliters of peripheral blood that were drawn from each donor. CDR1 is MNHEY, CDR2 SMNVEV, per germline (reference sequence). CDR3 length: 14 residues. V was cut by 2 bases and J by 6 bases, with 11 bases left in between.

The material sequenced was blood. The clonotype was recovered from a man between 18 and 29 years old in good health. The rearrangement uses TRBV27 and TRBJ1-5; D is perhaps TRBD1 (6 bases). CDR3 protein: CASSLDRIGQPQHF. In DNA, the CDR3 is TGTGCCAGCAGTTTAGACAGGATCGGTCAGCCCCAGCATTTT.